This T cell receptor (beta chain) was documented in a study of blood T cell repertoires in COVID-19. In the study overall: COVID-19 samples, acute and convalescent, were from the United States, Italy and Spain. T cells, B-cell-depleted T cells, or PBMCs provided the cDNA or gDNA that served as material.

There are 17 residues in the CDR3. Germline CDR1 LGHNA, CDR2 YNFKEQ. Germline trimming cut 2 bases from V and 0 bases from J; bases unmatched to any gene: 7. The table came from immunoSEQ multiplex PCR; TCRdb's copy has only in-frame clones and leaves some out. The sample has 400,000 to 450,000 clones; about 88% are singletons. Seattle cases were enrolled at active infection and followed longitudinally. The sequencing sample was made of peripheral blood. This rearrangement joins TRBV4-2 to TRBJ1-2; TRBD1 agrees at 9 bases. The sequence was obtained from a woman between 35 and 50 years old with COVID-19, enrolled during active disease. CDR3 DNA: TGTGCCAGCAGCCAAAGAGCGACAGGGGGGGCTAACTATGGCTACACCTTC. It codes for CASSQRATGGANYGYTF.